This TCR beta chain was obtained from a study of blood T cell repertoires in COVID-19. The trim removed 4 bases at V and 3 bases at J, leaving 14 bases unmatched. The CDR3 loop spans 18 amino acids. Germline-derived CDR1 and CDR2 are SGHRS and YFSETQ. Assay: immunoSEQ multiplex PCR; the TCRdb copy retains only in-frame clones and omits some. Of approximately 480,000 clones detected, approximately 89% appear once; the ten largest clones hold roughly 0.9%. V gene TRBV5-1 combines with J gene TRBJ2-2, with 8 positions matching TRBD1. The sample consisted of peripheral blood. The origin of this receptor is a young man with COVID-19, enrolled during active disease. CDR3 region: CASSGRGPANLYTGELFF. CDR3 DNA sequence: TGCGCCAGCAGCGGCAGGGGGCCAGCGAACCTTTACACCGGGGAGCTGTTTTTT.